This T cell receptor beta chain came from a study of cytomegalovirus exposure and HLA in healthy donors. Study-wide findings and caveats: TCR beta V segments were, for the most part, productive about 87% or about 30% of the time in an earlier analysis. Some TCR beta chains (more than 150 of them) were listed as cytomegalovirus-associated.

Regarding this clone: As yet, its antigen is unknown.

The germline V gene has CDR1 SEHNR and CDR2 FQNEAQ (reference sequence). The CDR3 spans 14 residues. The V end lost 0 bases, the J end lost 10 bases, and 10 bases lay between the germline ends. This PCR relied on a set of 60 Vbeta primers and 13 Jbeta primers. The method was immunoSEQ multiplex PCR; TCRdb's version includes in-frame clones alone and lacks a portion of them. The table lists 170,000 or so clones, over 80% of them singletons, with over 1.5% in the top ten. The sequenced sample consisted of PBMCs. This clonotype originated in a man in his fifties or sixties in good health and CMV-seronegative. This chain uses TRBV7-9 with TRBJ1-6; D is ambiguous. The CDR3 loop is CASSLAVVESPLHF. For the CDR3, the DNA is TGTGCCAGCAGCTTAGCGGTAGTAGAATCACCCCTCCACTTT.